The 25 T cell receptor beta chains given below trace back to one sample, sequenced in a study of T cell responses to AZD1222 COVID-19 vaccine. Profiling relied on immunoSEQ multiplex PCR, and the TCRdb table lists in-frame clones only, not all of them. The sample yields some 86,000 clones, more than 70% seen once. The material was peripheral blood, obtained 28 days after the second AZD1222 dose. The source of these receptors is an adult who received the AZD1222 COVID-19 vaccine.

The chain is built from TRBV5-1 and TRBJ2-5, with 7 bases aligning to TRBD2. This CDR3 contains 15 residues. Germline CDR1 reads SGHRS; CDR2 reads YFSETQ. With V trimmed by 1 base and J by 1 base, 4 bases remained unmatched. The CDR3 DNA follows: TGCGCCAGCAGCTTGTCCCCGGGGGGCCAAGAGACCCAGTACTTC. This translates into CASSLSPGGQETQYF.

V and J are TRBV4-2 and TRBJ2-1; 11 nucleotides align to TRBD2. The V gene end was trimmed by 5 bases and the J gene end by 7 bases; junction bases not matched to a gene: 4. The CDR3 has 14 amino acids. CDR1 and CDR2 from the germline V gene are LGHNA and YNFKEQ. CDR3 in amino acids: CASSLAGGINEQFF. CDR3 bases: TGTGCCAGCAGCTTAGCGGGAGGGATAAATGAGCAGTTCTTC.

This rearrangement joins TRBV5-4 to TRBJ1-4, with D perhaps TRBD1 (5 bases). V lost 0 bases and J 4 bases, leaving 7 bases between the germline ends. CDR1 is SGHNT, CDR2 YYREEE, per germline (reference sequence). The CDR3 spans 14 residues. The CDR3, as DNA: TGTGCCAGCAGCTTGGGACAGAATAATGAAAAACTGTTTTTT. Its protein product is CASSLGQNNEKLFF.

J is TRBJ2-4 and V is TRBV21-1; the listed D gene, TRBD1, was not tested against the DNA. TRBV21-1 is labeled a pseudogene. The CDR3 loop spans 16 amino acids. The CDR3 protein is CASSKARGGGENIQYF. The CDR3 region has the DNA TGTGCCAGCAGCAAAGCGCGAGGGGGCGGGGAAAACATTCAGTACTTC.

This clone turned up a few times. DNA of the CDR3: TGTGCCTGGGGAGGACTAGCGGGAGATACGCAGTATTTT. As protein: CAWGGLAGDTQYF. The V gene is TRBV30, the J gene TRBJ2-3; 11 nucleotides match TRBD2. Trimming cost V 5 bases and J 5 bases; bases outside gene matches: 3. The CDR3 is 13 amino acids. CDR1 GTSNPN and CDR2 SVGIG come from the germline V gene (reference sequence). Full variable domain (remainder filled in from reference TRBV30 and TRBJ2-3): SQTIHQWPATLVQPVGSPLSLECTVEGTSNPNLYWYRQAAGRGLQLLFYSVGIGQISSEVPQNLSASRPQDRQFILSSKKLLLSDSGFYLCAWGGLAGDTQYFGPGTRLTVL.

A single count supports this clone. The V call is TRBV9, the J call TRBJ2-5; D gene ambiguous. Trimming pared 1 base from V and 5 bases from J, leaving 12 bases between. CDR3 length: 14 amino acids. CDR1 and CDR2 (germline): SGDLS, YYNGEE. The CDR3 region has the DNA TGTGCCAGCAGCGTACTCCCGGACGCCGAGACCCAGTACTTC. Its protein is CASSVLPDAETQYF.

The chain uses TRBV24-1 and TRBJ1-4; perhaps TRBD1 as D (6 bases). CDR3 length equals 14 residues. Germline V CDR1 and CDR2: KGHDR, SFDVKD. V shed 4 bases and J shed 7 bases, with 12 bases lying between them. CDR3 sequence: CATSDTGMGEKLFF. The DNA of the CDR3 is TGTGCCACCAGTGACACAGGGATGGGTGAAAAACTGTTTTTT.

J is TRBJ1-2 and V is TRBV28; 7 nucleotides align to TRBD1. CDR1 is MDHEN and CDR2 is SYDVKM in the germline V gene. This CDR3 is built from 16 residues. The J segment lost 3 bases and the V segment lost 6 bases, leaving 13 bases of the junction unmatched. CDR3 protein: CASSTGTARLYYGYTF. The CDR3 nucleotides are TGTGCCAGCAGCACCGGGACAGCCCGACTCTACTATGGCTACACCTTC.

About this clone itself: An end of the junction does not agree with germline; a read error may underlie this. The V gene is TRBV7-9, the J gene TRBJ1-3; maybe TRBD1 (6 bases). The V gene's germline CDR1 is SEHNR and CDR2 FQNEAQ (reference sequence). CDR3 length: 14 residues. The CDR3 nucleotides are TGTGCCAGCAGCTTTATAAATCCCGGGACAAAATTAAATTTT. It is translated as CASSFINPGTKLNF.

This chain joins TRBV6-6 and TRBJ2-3; 8 nucleotides align to TRBD1. The CDR3 has 14 amino acids. CDR1 is MNHNY and CDR2 is SVGAGI in the germline V gene (reference sequence). The V segment lost 6 bases and the J segment 5 bases; nucleotides outside the gene matches: 7. The CDR3: CASRNRGILDTQYF. The CDR3 DNA reads as TGTGCCAGCAGAAACAGGGGGATTCTAGATACGCAGTATTTT.

The J gene is TRBJ1-6, the V gene TRBV18; TRBD1 agrees at 8 bases. CDR1 and CDR2 (germline): KGHSH, LQKENI. Trimming cost V 6 bases and J 5 bases; bases outside gene matches: 3. CDR3 size: 14 residues. CDR3 sequence reads: CASSPDRDNSPLHF. CDR3 sequence (DNA): TGTGCCAGCTCGCCGGACAGGGATAATTCACCCCTCCACTTT.

The rearrangement links TRBV29-1 to TRBJ1-2, with D maybe TRBD1 (6 bases). The germline V gene encodes CDR1 SQVTM and CDR2 ANQGSEA. The CDR3 extends over 12 amino acids. Between the trimmed V and J ends, which lost 6 bases and 5 bases, there was a span of 13 bases. CDR3 loop: CSVGGGSYGYTF. For the CDR3, the DNA is TGCAGCGTGGGGGGGGGCTCGTATGGCTACACCTTC.

The rearrangement joins TRBV28 to TRBJ2-1; D might be TRBD1 (10 bases). Germline CDR1 reads MDHEN; CDR2 reads SYDVKM. This CDR3 is built from 21 residues. Trimming cost V 2 bases and J 3 bases, with 29 bases left between them. The CDR3 region is CASSLEARDRGLAWGYNEQFF. CDR3 sequence (DNA): TGTGCCAGCAGTTTAGAAGCTAGGGACAGGGGACTAGCATGGGGCTACAATGAGCAGTTCTTC.

This chain links TRBV10-1 with TRBJ1-5; perhaps TRBD1 as D (5 bases). The CDR3 totals 12 residues. CDR1 and CDR2 from the germline V gene are WNHNN and SYGVQD (reference sequence). With 8 bases removed from V and 5 bases from J, the gap between germline ends came to 10 bases. CDR3 DNA: TGCGCCAGCCGGGACGGGGATCAGCCCCAGCATTTT. Encoded protein: CASRDGDQPQHF.

This chain connects TRBV12-3 or TRBV12-4 to TRBJ1-2; 11 nucleotides align to TRBD1. J lost 8 bases, V lost 8 bases, and 7 bases had no gene match. The CDR3 length is 13 residues. CDR3 residues: CASGKRTGGGYTF. The CDR3 nucleotides are TGTGCCAGCGGGAAAAGGACAGGGGGCGGCTACACCTTC.

The chain employs TRBV4-2 and TRBJ2-1, with 10 nucleotides matching TRBD2. The trim removed 0 bases at V and 2 bases at J, leaving 4 bases unmatched. This CDR3 is 17 amino acids long. Germline V gene sequence: CDR1 LGHNA, CDR2 YNFKEQ. This chain's CDR3 is CASSQEGSGRPYNEQFF. The CDR3 coding sequence is TGTGCCAGCAGCCAAGAAGGTAGCGGGAGGCCCTACAATGAGCAGTTCTTC.

V and J are TRBV5-5 and TRBJ1-5, with 7 bases fitting TRBD1. The germline gives CDR1 SGHKS, CDR2 YYEKEE (reference sequence). V dropped 4 bases and J dropped 3; count of bases not matched to a gene: 13. The CDR3 runs to 17 residues. CDR3 loop: CASSTGDRDIFNQPQHF. The CDR3 nucleotides are TGTGCCAGCAGCACCGGAGACAGGGACATATTCAATCAGCCCCAGCATTTT. The full variable domain, completed using reference TRBV5-5 and TRBJ1-5, is DAGVTQSPTHLIKTRGQQVTLRCSPISGHKSVSWYQQVLGQGPQFIFQYYEKEERGRGNFPDRFSARQFPNYSSELNVNALLLGDSALYLCASSTGDRDIFNQPQHFGDGTRLSIL.

The chain uses TRBV7-2 and TRBJ2-3; the D gene is possibly TRBD2 (5 bases). This CDR3 comprises 15 residues. The germline CDR1 and CDR2 sequences are SGHTA and FQGNSA. V was pared by 5 bases and J by 9 bases, with 21 bases between. As DNA, the CDR3 is TGTGCCAGCAGCCCCAAGCGGAACCTCCCCCGGACGCAGTATTTT. It is translated as CASSPKRNLPRTQYF.

This clone was detected only once. The V call is TRBV6-5, the J call TRBJ2-2, with 8 bases aligning to TRBD1. Germline V gene data show CDR1 as MNHEY and CDR2 as SVGAGI. This CDR3 has 15 residues. V gave up 6 bases and J gave up 8 bases; unmatched junction bases: 11. The CDR3 protein is CASRGTGGYTGELFF. In nucleotides, the CDR3 is TGTGCCAGCAGGGGAACAGGGGGATATACGGGGGAGCTGTTTTTT.

The V call is TRBV7-7, the J call TRBJ2-5; the D call may be TRBD1 or TRBD2 (7 bases each). Germline values: CDR1 SSHAT, CDR2 FNYEAQ (reference sequence). V lost 1 base and J 4 bases, leaving 16 bases between the germline ends. This CDR3 region has 16 residues. The DNA for the CDR3 is TGTGCCAGCAGCTTAGTTGCGGCAGGGGGGGGAGAGACCCAGTACTTC. This gives the protein CASSLVAAGGGETQYF. Supplemented by reference TRBV7-7 and TRBJ2-5, the full variable domain reads GAGVSQSPRYKVTKRGQDVTLRCDPISSHATLYWYQQALGQGPEFLTYFNYEAQPDKSGLPSDRFSAERPEGSISTLTIQRTEQRDSAMYRCASSLVAAGGGETQYFGPGTRLLVL.

The V and J genes are TRBV28 and TRBJ2-7; TRBD1 matches 9 bases. CDR3 length: 18 residues. CDR1 and CDR2 (germline): MDHEN, SYDVKM. Trimming removed 2 bases from V and 4 bases from J; junction bases left unmatched: 15. The CDR3 DNA reads as TGTGCCAGCAGTTTAATACTCGGGGACAGGGAGGCGGCATACGAGCAGTACTTC. Residues: CASSLILGDREAAYEQYF.

This chain connects TRBV6-5 to TRBJ2-5, with D unclear. Trimming left V 0 bases short and J 4 bases short, with 15 bases between. The CDR3 loop spans 16 amino acids. Germline V gene data show CDR1 as MNHEY and CDR2 as SVGAGI. The DNA of the CDR3 is TGTGCCAGCAGTTACTCTCCTGTTCGTATTTTAGAGACCCAGTACTTC. The encoded protein is CASSYSPVRILETQYF.

This clone was counted a few times. The J gene is TRBJ1-6, the V gene TRBV7-9, with 7 bases aligning to TRBD1. The junction had 6 bases not matched to a gene; V was cut back by 6 bases and J by 7 bases. The germline gives CDR1 SEHNR, CDR2 FQNEAQ (reference sequence). The CDR3 extends over 14 amino acids. The CDR3: CASRSGTDNSPLHF. For the CDR3, the DNA is TGTGCCAGCAGGTCCGGGACAGACAATTCACCCCTCCACTTT.

This chain joins TRBV28 and TRBJ2-7, with a weak D call TRBD2 (5 bases). Per the germline V gene, CDR1 is MDHEN and CDR2 is SYDVKM. The CDR3 contains 17 residues. V was cut by 6 bases and J by 2 bases, with 23 bases left in between. The CDR3 region is CASRKAPGNYGAYEQYF. For the CDR3, the DNA is TGTGCCAGCAGAAAAGCCCCCGGGAATTATGGAGCCTACGAGCAGTACTTC.

Note on this clone: The sample holds other DNA sequences that translate to the same CDR3. V is TRBV7-9 and J is TRBJ1-1; unclear D gene. V lost 3 bases, J lost 1 base, and 9 bases lay in between. The CDR3 is made up of 14 amino acids. Germline values: CDR1 SEHNR, CDR2 FQNEAQ (reference sequence). This CDR3 reads CASSFGRQNTEAFF. The CDR3 bases are TGTGCCAGCAGCTTCGGACGCCAGAACACTGAAGCTTTCTTT.